This T cell receptor (beta chain) stems from a study of shared T cell receptors in the human thymus. This CDR3 contains 14 residues. V lost 2 bases, J lost 5 bases, and 9 bases lay in between. In germline, CDR1 is MRHNA, CDR2 SNTAGT. Profiling relied on immunoSEQ multiplex PCR, and the TCRdb table lists in-frame clones only, not all of them. This sample has hundreds of thousands of clones; approximately 95% occur once, and the top ten carry 0.02%. This receptor was obtained from a human donor. Sequences were obtained from thymocytes. The chain uses TRBV6-4 and TRBJ1-4; D unresolved. CDR3 residues: CASSDTGKNEKLFF. The CDR3 bases are TGTGCCAGCAGTGACACGGGGAAGAATGAAAAACTGTTTTTT.